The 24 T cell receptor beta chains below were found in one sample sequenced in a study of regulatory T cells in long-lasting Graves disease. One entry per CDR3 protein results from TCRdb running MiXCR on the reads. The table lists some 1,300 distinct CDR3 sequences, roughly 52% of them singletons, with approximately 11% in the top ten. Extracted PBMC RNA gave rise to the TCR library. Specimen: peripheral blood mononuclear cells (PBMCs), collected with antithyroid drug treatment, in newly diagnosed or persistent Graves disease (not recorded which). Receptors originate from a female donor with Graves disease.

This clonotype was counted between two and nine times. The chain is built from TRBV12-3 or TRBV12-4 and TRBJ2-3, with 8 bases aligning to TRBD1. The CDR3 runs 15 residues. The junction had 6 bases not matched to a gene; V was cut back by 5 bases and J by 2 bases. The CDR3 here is CASSPRGLNTDTQYF. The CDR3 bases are TGTGCCAGCAGTCCCAGGGGGCTAAACACAGATACGCAGTATTTT.

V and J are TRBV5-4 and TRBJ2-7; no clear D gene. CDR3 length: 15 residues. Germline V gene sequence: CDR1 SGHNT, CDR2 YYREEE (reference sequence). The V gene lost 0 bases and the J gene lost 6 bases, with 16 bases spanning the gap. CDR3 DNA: TGTGCCAGCAGCTTGGAAGGTCCTGGTGTGTTCGAGCAGTACTTC. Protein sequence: CASSLEGPGVFEQYF.

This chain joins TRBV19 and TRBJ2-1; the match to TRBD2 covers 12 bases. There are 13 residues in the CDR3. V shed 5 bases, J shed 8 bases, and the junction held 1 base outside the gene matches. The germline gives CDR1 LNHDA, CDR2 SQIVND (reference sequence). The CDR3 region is CASSGLAGHEQFF. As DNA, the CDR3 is TGTGCCAGTAGTGGACTAGCGGGACATGAGCAGTTCTTC.

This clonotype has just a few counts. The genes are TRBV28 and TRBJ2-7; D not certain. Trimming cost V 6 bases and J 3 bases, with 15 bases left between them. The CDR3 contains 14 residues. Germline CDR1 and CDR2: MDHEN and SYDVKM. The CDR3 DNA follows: TGTGCCAGCAGAAACTCGAGACTCAACTACGAGCAGTACTTC. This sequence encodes CASRNSRLNYEQYF.

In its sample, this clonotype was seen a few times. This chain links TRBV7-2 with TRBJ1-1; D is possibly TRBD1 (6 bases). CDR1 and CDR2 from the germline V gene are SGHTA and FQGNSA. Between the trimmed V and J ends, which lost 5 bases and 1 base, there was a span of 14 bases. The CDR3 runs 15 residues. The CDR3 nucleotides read TGTGCCAGCAGCCCCCCGGGGGGCCGGAACACTGAAGCTTTCTTT. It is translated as CASSPPGGRNTEAFF.

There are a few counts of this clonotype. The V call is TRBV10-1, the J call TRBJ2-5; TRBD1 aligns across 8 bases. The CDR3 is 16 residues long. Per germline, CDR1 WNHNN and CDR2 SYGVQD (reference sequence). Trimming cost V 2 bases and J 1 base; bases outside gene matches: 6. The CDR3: CASSEPRGTGQETQYF. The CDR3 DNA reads TGCGCCAGCAGTGAGCCCCGCGGGACAGGCCAAGAGACCCAGTACTTC.

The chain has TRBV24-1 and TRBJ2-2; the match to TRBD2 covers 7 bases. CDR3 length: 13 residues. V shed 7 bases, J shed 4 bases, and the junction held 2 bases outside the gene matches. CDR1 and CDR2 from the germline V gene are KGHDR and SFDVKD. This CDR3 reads CATRLAATGELFF. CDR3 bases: TGTGCCACCAGGCTAGCGGCCACCGGGGAGCTGTTTTTT.

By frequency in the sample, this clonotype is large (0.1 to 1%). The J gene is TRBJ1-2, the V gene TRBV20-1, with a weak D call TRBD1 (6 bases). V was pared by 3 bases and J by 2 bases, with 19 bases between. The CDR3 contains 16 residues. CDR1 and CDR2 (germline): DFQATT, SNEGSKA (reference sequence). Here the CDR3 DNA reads TGCAGTGCTAGCCGAACTCCGGGACAAGGGAACTATGGCTACACCTTC. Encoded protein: CSASRTPGQGNYGYTF.

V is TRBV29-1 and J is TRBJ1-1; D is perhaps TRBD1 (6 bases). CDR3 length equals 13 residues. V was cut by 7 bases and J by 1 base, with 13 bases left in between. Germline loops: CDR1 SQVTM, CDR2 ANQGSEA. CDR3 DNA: TGCAGCGCTAAGGGGGGACCGAACACTGAAGCTTTCTTT. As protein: CSAKGGPNTEAFF.

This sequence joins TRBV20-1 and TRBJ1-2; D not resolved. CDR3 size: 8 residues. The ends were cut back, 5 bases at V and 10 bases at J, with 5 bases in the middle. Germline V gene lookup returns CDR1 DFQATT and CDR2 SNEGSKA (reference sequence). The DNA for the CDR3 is TGCAGTGCTGTCCCCTACACCTTC. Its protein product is CSAVPYTF.

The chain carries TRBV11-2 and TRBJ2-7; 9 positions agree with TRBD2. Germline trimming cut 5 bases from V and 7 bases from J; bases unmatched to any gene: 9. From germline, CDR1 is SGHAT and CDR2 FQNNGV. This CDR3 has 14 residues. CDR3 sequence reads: CASSQGTSLTEQYF. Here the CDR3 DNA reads TGTGCCAGCAGCCAAGGGACTAGCCTTACGGAGCAGTACTTC.

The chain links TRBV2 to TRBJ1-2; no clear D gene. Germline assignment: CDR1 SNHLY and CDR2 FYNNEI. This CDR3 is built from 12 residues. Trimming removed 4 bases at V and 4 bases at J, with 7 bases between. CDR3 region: CASSGDIYGYTF. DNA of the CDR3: TGTGCCAGCAGTGGCGACATCTATGGCTACACCTTC.

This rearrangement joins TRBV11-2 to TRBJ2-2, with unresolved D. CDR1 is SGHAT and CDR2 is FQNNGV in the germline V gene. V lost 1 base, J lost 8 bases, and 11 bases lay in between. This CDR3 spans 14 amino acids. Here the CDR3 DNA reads TGTGCCAGCAGCTTAGGGACCCCGGAGGGGGAGCTGTTTTTT. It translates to CASSLGTPEGELFF.

The CDR3 loop is CAIRDRNTEAFF. In DNA, the CDR3 is TGTGCCATCAGGGACAGGAACACTGAAGCTTTCTTT. The chain links TRBV10-3 to TRBJ1-1; D might be TRBD1 (6 bases). V was cut by 6 bases and J by 1 base, with 6 bases left in between. This CDR3 has 12 amino acids. The germline gives CDR1 ENHRY, CDR2 SYGVKD.

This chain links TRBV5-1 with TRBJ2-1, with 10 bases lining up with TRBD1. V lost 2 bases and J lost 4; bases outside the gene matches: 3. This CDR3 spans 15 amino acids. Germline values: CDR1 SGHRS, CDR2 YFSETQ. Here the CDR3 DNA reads TGCGCCAGCAGCTTCCGGGACAGGGGATACAATGAGCAGTTCTTC. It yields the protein CASSFRDRGYNEQFF.

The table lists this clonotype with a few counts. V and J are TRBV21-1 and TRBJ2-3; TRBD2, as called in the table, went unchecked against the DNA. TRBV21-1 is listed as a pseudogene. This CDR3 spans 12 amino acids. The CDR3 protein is CASTGPTDTQYF. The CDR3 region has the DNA TGTGCCAGCACTGGGCCCACAGATACGCAGTATTTT.

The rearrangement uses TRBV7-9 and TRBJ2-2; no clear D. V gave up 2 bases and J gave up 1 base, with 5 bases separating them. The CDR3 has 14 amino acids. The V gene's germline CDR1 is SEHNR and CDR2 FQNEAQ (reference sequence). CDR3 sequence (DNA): TGTGCCAGCAGCTTAATAGAGAACACCGGGGAGCTGTTTTTT. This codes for CASSLIENTGELFF.

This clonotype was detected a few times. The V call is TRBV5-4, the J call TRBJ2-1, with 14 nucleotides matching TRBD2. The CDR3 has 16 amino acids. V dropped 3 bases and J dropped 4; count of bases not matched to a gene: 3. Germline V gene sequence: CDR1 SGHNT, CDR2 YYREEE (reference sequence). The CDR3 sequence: CASSSGLAGGYNEQFF. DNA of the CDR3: TGTGCCAGCAGCTCCGGACTAGCGGGAGGATACAATGAGCAGTTCTTC.

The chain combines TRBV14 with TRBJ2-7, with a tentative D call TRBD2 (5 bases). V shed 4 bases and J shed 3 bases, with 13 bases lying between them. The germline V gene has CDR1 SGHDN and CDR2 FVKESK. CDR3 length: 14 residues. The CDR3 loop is CASSRLSGLYEQYF. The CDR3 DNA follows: TGTGCCAGCAGCCGATTAAGCGGACTCTACGAGCAGTACTTC.

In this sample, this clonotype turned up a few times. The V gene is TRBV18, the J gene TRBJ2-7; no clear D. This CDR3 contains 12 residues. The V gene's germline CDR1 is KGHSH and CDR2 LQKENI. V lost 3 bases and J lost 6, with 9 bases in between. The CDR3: CASSPEQFEQYF. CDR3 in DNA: TGTGCCAGCTCACCGGAACAGTTCGAGCAGTACTTC.

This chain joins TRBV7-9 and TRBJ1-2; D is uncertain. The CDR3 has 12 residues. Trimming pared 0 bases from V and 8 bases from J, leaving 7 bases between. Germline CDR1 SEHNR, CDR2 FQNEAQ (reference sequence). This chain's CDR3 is CASSLAVPGYTF. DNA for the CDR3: TGTGCCAGCAGCTTAGCTGTCCCAGGCTACACCTTC.

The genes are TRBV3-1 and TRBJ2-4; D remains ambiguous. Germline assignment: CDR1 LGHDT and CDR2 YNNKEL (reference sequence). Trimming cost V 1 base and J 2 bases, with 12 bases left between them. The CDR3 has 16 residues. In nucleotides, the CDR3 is TGTGCCAGCAGCCAAGTAAAGCAAGGAACCAAAAACATTCAGTACTTC. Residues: CASSQVKQGTKNIQYF. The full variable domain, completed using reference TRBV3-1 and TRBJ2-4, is DTAVSQTPKYLVTQMGNDKSIKCEQNLGHDTMYWYKQDSKKFLKIMFSYNNKELIINETVPNRFSPKSPDKAHLNLHINSLELGDSAVYFCASSQVKQGTKNIQYFGAGTRLSVL.

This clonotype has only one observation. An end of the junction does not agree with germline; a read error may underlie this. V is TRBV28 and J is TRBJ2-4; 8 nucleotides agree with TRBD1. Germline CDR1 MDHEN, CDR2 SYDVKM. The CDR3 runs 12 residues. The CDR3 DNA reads TGTGCCAGCAGTCCAGGACAGGGACCCCCCTATTTC. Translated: CASSPGQGPPYF.

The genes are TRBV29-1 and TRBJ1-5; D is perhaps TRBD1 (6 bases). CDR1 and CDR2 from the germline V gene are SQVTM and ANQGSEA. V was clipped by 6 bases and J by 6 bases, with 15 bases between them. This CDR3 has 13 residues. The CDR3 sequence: CSVSFRGGQPQHF. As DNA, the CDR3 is TGCAGCGTCTCCTTCAGGGGCGGTCAGCCCCAGCATTTT.